Listed below are T cell receptor beta chains from one sample, sequenced in a study of cytomegalovirus exposure and HLA in healthy donors. Only in-frame clones appear in the TCRdb table, and some are missing; sequencing was by immunoSEQ multiplex PCR. The table includes about 150,000 clones, 65% to 75% detected once. Material for sequencing was PBMCs. These receptors came from a man under 40 in good health and CMV-seronegative. Both conserved end residues are part of each CDR3. The D gene is left open where the match is weak. Expanded clones get a size class; other rows say once, few or many, or leave the size out.

clone size	V gene	D gene	J gene	CDR3 DNA	CDR3 protein
NA	TRBV7-9	NA	TRBJ1-4	TGTGCCAGCAGACTACCAACTAATGAAAAACTGTTTTTT	CASRLPTNEKLFF
NA	TRBV7-2	NA	TRBJ2-7	TGTGCCAGCAGCTACGGGGGAACCTACGAGCAGTACTTC	CASSYGGTYEQYF
NA	TRBV9	NA	TRBJ1-3	TGTGCCAGCAGCCCGCGACAGGCAGCTGGAAACACCATATATTTT	CASSPRQAAGNTIYF
NA	TRBV2	TRBD1	TRBJ1-5	TGTGCCAGCAGTACCGGGACAGGGGGTATCTTGCCCCAGCATTTT	CASSTGTGGILPQHF
few	TRBV2	NA	TRBJ1-5	TGTGCCAGCATGAGAGGGGGGGGCCGCAATCAGCCCCAGCATTTT	CASMRGGGRNQPQHF
NA	TRBV2	TRBD1	TRBJ1-1	TGTGCCAGCAGTGTCCGACGGGACAGGGGATTTTTGAACACTGAAGCTTTCTTT	CASSVRRDRGFLNTEAFF
NA	TRBV7-9	NA	TRBJ1-2	TGTGCCAGCAATGCCGGGGAGGATGGTGGCTACCCCTTC	CASNAGEDGGYPF
few	TRBV27	TRBD1	TRBJ2-2	TGTGCCAGCAGTCCCCTACAGACAGGGGGTGAATCCGGGGAGCTGTTTTTT	CASSPLQTGGESGELFF
NA	TRBV5-4	TRBD2	TRBJ2-3	TGTGCCAGCAGGTCGCTAGCGGGGGATACGCAGTATTTT	CASRSLAGDTQYF
few	TRBV7-9	NA	TRBJ1-5	TGTGCCAGCAGCAGCGTTAATCAGCCCCAGAATTTT	CASSSVNQPQNF
NA	TRBV28	TRBD1	TRBJ1-1	TGTGCCAGCAGTTCACAAAGACAGGGGAAGAACACTGAAGCTTTCTTT	CASSSQRQGKNTEAFF
NA	TRBV6-1	NA	TRBJ1-5	TGTGCCAGCAGAGTGACGGTGTTGGGAGGTCAGCCCCAGCATTTT	CASRVTVLGGQPQHF
NA	TRBV25-1	NA	TRBJ1-1	TGTGCCAGCAGGAAGGGGGATAGGACTGAAGCTTTCTTT	CASRKGDRTEAFF
NA	TRBV5-1	TRBD1	TRBJ2-3	TGCGCCAGCAGCTTGGCCTTGACAGGGGAGAAAGATACGCAGTATTTT	CASSLALTGEKDTQYF
NA	TRBV7-8	TRBD2	TRBJ2-3	TGTGCCAGCAGACAAGCGGGGGGGGGAGATACGCAGTATTTT	CASRQAGGGDTQYF
few	TRBV2	TRBD2	TRBJ2-2	TGTGCCAGTGGGGTTCTAGCGGGGGTCCCGAACACCGGGGAGCTGTTTTTT	CASGVLAGVPNTGELFF
NA	TRBV28	TRBD1	TRBJ2-7	TGTGCCAGCAGTCCCTGGACAGGACGTAACGAGCAGTACTTC	CASSPWTGRNEQYF
NA	TRBV7-3	TRBD1	TRBJ2-3	TGTGCCAGCAGCTTACGCAGGGGGCATCCAGATACGCAGTATTTT	CASSLRRGHPDTQYF
NA	TRBV4-2	NA	TRBJ2-2	TGTGCCAGCAGCCAAGAGATGAGACAGCCAACCGGGGAGCTGTTTTTT	CASSQEMRQPTGELFF
NA	TRBV9	TRBD1	TRBJ2-7	TGTGCCAGCAGCGTAGAGGGACAGGCCTACGAGCAGTACTTC	CASSVEGQAYEQYF
NA	TRBV27	NA	TRBJ2-5	TGTGCCAGCAGTTTGCTGGGGACAAGGGGACAAGAGACCCAGTACTTC	CASSLLGTRGQETQYF
NA	TRBV7-6	TRBD2	TRBJ2-1	TGTGCCAGCAGCTTAGGAGCCTATCTAGCGGGGTCCTACAATGAGCAGTTCTTC	CASSLGAYLAGSYNEQFF
NA	TRBV7-8	NA	TRBJ2-7	TGTGCCAGCAGCCCGGGACAAACATTCGACGAGCAGTACTTC	CASSPGQTFDEQYF
few	TRBV4-1	NA	TRBJ2-7	TGCGCCAGCAGCCAAGATCTCGAGGTCTATGCCTACGAGCAGTACTTC	CASSQDLEVYAYEQYF
NA	TRBV6-6	NA	TRBJ1-5	TGTGCCACCGGACAGTCCTCCTTCAATCAGCCCCAGCATTTT	CATGQSSFNQPQHF